In this sample, the clone carrying this TCR beta chain turned up once. Its target is not known. This record belongs to a study of shared clonotypes between healthy human individuals. The study's findings and limits: The genetic and exposure-history diversity represented was limited by few donors. Richness estimates generally favored naive over memory subsets.

The repertoire was sequenced with immunoSEQ multiplex PCR; TCRdb's copy has only in-frame clones and lacks some. The sample holds about 1.5 million clones; 95% to 99% are singletons and the top ten take 0.4% to 0.45%. The sample comprised naive CD4+ T cells sorted from blood. Subset in this sample: CD45RA+ positively selected. The sequence was collected from a young man in good health.

CDR3 sequence reads: CASSFIRGRNEKLFF. As DNA, the CDR3 is TGTGCCAGCAGTTTCATTAGGGGTCGGAATGAAAAACTGTTTTTT. The chain has TRBV28 and TRBJ1-4; D may be TRBD1 (5 bases). The CDR3 is 15 residues long. V lost 3 bases to trimming and J lost 5 bases, with 13 bases between them. CDR1 is MDHEN and CDR2 is SYDVKM in the germline V gene.